This T cell receptor beta chain is drawn from a study of blood T cells in healthy people across ages. Trimming shortened V by 6 bases and J by 0 bases, and 11 bases separated the two germline ends. CDR3 length: 15 amino acids. Germline CDR1 and CDR2: MNHNS and SASEGT. The sample holds a few counts of this clonotype. Antigen unknown. Study results and caveats: Diversity was estimated from one million T cells, and these estimates were considered underestimates.

Next came a second PCR, run for about 6 to 12 cycles, which used a sample-barcoded 5' primer along with a J-beta primer mix. TCRdb fed the 5' RACE reads into MiXCR, producing one record per CDR3 protein. In the table there are roughly 560,000 distinct CDR3 sequences, more than 20% of which are singletons. This sample also belongs to another study, concerning T cells of mothers and their children.

This chain connects TRBV6-1 to TRBJ2-2; D ambiguous. The sample taken for sequencing was blood. The origin of this receptor is a boy aged 5 to 17 in good health. CDR3 in amino acids: CASRRTEPNTGELFF. CDR3 coding DNA: TGTGCCAGCAGACGGACGGAACCGAACACCGGGGAGCTGTTTTTT.